The TCR beta chain described here comes from a study of siplizumab effects on memory and regulatory T cells. Notes on the study in general: Unstimulated subset assignment was obtained for only a minor fraction of alloreactive clones.

Germline V gene lookup returns CDR1 SGHVS and CDR2 FQNEAQ. Losses at the gene ends were 1 base for V and 4 bases for J; bases not matched to a gene: 3. The CDR3 runs to 15 residues. Some clones are missing from TCRdb's copy, which holds only in-frame ones; the method was immunoSEQ multiplex PCR. Here the sample spans about 100,000 clones, about 94% being singletons. In the case of this clone: The antigen is undetermined.

The sample comprised non-Treg CD4+ T cells sorted from blood. This TCR was sampled from a human donor in good health. The rearrangement uses TRBV7-8 and TRBJ2-1, with 8 bases identical to TRBD2. The CDR3 loop is CASSLVLADYNEQFF. The CDR3 nucleotides are TGTGCCAGCAGCTTAGTACTAGCGGATTACAATGAGCAGTTCTTC.